Detailed here is one T cell receptor beta chain. Its antigen is undetermined. This record comes from a study of cytomegalovirus exposure and HLA in healthy donors. Study-wide points: Presence/absence analyses took donor sequencing depth as roughly uniform. What was likely a sequencing artifact was a cluster of highly shared sequence variants. A classifier reportedly called cytomegalovirus status with high sensitivity and specificity.

This PCR relied on a set of 60 Vbeta primers and 13 Jbeta primers. The assay was immunoSEQ multiplex PCR, and TCRdb's table has in-frame clones only and misses some. Counted here are 160,000 or so clones, about 72% occurring once; the ten biggest clones make up around 2.3%. This CDR3 contains 15 residues. Trimming took off 7 bases at V and 0 bases at J, with 13 bases between the two ends. The germline V gene has CDR1 MNHNS and CDR2 SASEGT. This sequence joins TRBV6-1 and TRBJ1-5; D might be TRBD1 (6 bases). Specimen: PBMCs. The clonotype originates from a human donor in good health. The CDR3 DNA is TGTGCCAGCAAAGTCGTCAGGGGTAGCAATCAGCCCCAGCATTTT. Amino acid sequence: CASKVVRGSNQPQHF.